This TCR beta chain was recovered during a study of blood T cells in healthy people across ages (dated by TCRdb to the mid-2010s). A note on the overall study: In model experiments, template switching captured about one uniquely barcoded TCR beta cDNA molecule for every two T cells. Using deep sequencing normalized with unique cDNA molecular identifiers, the study measured how TCR beta repertoire diversity changes with age. Donors were grouped into four age groups: young (average approximately 16 years), middle-aged (about 38), aged (around 56) and long-lived (approximately 82). Donors of different ages were randomly distributed across sequencing lanes to avoid experimental bias. Using the same blood draw, the study looked at two additional independent replicas of 1 million unique cDNA reads for two donors, one aged 18 to 30 and the other aged 80 or older.

Library generation was performed with 5' RACE. Data came from an Illumina HiSeq 2500. The second PCR ran for roughly 7 to 12 cycles and used a J-beta primer mix along with a sample-barcoded 5' primer. A template-switch 5' adaptor carrying 12 random nucleotides introduced a unique molecular identifier onto each TCR beta cDNA molecule. Each sample yielded at least 2.5 million CDR3-containing paired-end reads. First-strand cDNA synthesis was performed from all RNA using the Mint cDNA synthesis kit, with priming by a TRBC-specific oligonucleotide. Following uracil-DNA glycosylase treatment, all cDNA underwent a first 18-cycle PCR with the universal primers M1SS and BC2_uni_R. The authors processed their data as follows. For normalization, 1 million high-quality reads were randomly selected from each sample, with every read carrying a distinct molecular identifier. Reads sharing molecular identifiers were discarded rather than binned into consensus sequences. MiTCR, run with a Q25 quality threshold and the strictest error-elimination algorithm, handled CDR3 identification, clonotype clustering and error correction. A nonparametric unseen species model using Euler transformation provided a lower-bound estimate of total TCR beta diversity. TCRdb itself trimmed the public reads at Q25 with fastp, ran MiXCR and retained productive beta chains. Every entry covers one CDR3 protein and lists the most common genes and DNA from its rows. TCRdb, not the original authors, processed these V and J calls. For this sample the table gives roughly 1,700,000 distinct CDR3 sequences, of which approximately 28% were detected only once. About 7.7% of the sample lies in the top ten.

The paper as a whole reports these results and caveats: Observed TCR beta diversity per million T cells fell roughly linearly with age, and a significant reduction was already apparent by age around 40. Compared with the aged group, more naive CD4+ T cells, fewer expanded clones and increased TCR diversity were shown by the long-lived group, suggesting age selection. Since profiling was done on bulk unsorted PBMCs, naive and antigen-experienced compartments could not be conclusively compared. Because the CMV infection status of the donors was unknown, age-related changes in expanded clonotypes may potentially have been confounded. Total diversity estimates from one million sequenced T cells were considered lower bounds and underestimates. A strong correlation was found between observed TCR beta diversity and the percentage of naive T cells measured by flow cytometry.

Measured from the cysteine to the phenylalanine, the CDR3 is 17 residues long. The entry retains the CDR3 DNA only, 51 bases that are in frame from base 1. Based on the germline V gene, the CDR1 and CDR2 sequences are ENHRY and SYGVKD. V ends up 9 bases short and J 2 bases short, with an unmatched junction base count of 12. In regard to this clonotype: Its antigen target is currently unknown. The sample holds no much larger clone one base away, and base qualities are not on file.

The roughly 39 donors, aged about 6 to 90 years, were systemically healthy Caucasian individuals from Russia. Around 10 milliliters of peripheral blood were collected from each donor into EDTA-treated Vacutainer tubes. Ficoll-Paque density-gradient centrifugation was used to isolate PBMCs, with at least 6 million per sample. Trizol reagent was used to extract total RNA from PBMCs, with at least 6 micrograms per sample. For every donor, an aliquot of PBMCs went through flow cytometry to measure the percentages of naive CD45RAhigh/CD27high T cells. Material for sequencing was blood. Here the chain combines TRBV10-3 and TRBJ2-5; TRBD2 agrees with 13 junctional bases. The origin of this receptor is a woman aged 25-40 years in good health. The CDR3 protein: CAIRPGGTSGIQETQYF. The sequence in DNA is TGTGCCATACGACCCGGTGGGACTAGCGGGATACAAGAGACCCAGTACTTC.